This T cell receptor (beta chain) was captured in a study of T cell responses to AZD1222 COVID-19 vaccine. General study findings and limits: Two AZD1222 administrations were followed by greater Spike-specific TCR breadth and depth.

With regard to this clone: Its antigen is still unknown.

Profiling relied on immunoSEQ multiplex PCR, and the TCRdb table lists in-frame clones only, not all of them. The sample lists some 42,000 clones, over 70% occurring once. Trimming removed 0 bases at V and 10 bases at J, with 13 bases between. The CDR3 has 15 residues. Per germline, CDR1 MGHRA and CDR2 YSYEKL. Sequenced material: peripheral blood, taken 28 days after the second AZD1222 dose. The sequence came from an adult who received the AZD1222 COVID-19 vaccine. The V gene is TRBV4-1, the J gene TRBJ1-6; no definite D call. The CDR3 loop reads CASSQEGPKGSPLHF. For the CDR3, the DNA is TGCGCCAGCAGCCAAGAAGGGCCAAAGGGCTCACCCCTCCACTTT.